Here is one T cell receptor beta chain with its context. Its antigen remains unknown. This sample was included in a study of T-cell reconstitution after alpha-beta-depleted transplantation in children. Notes on the study in general: High day-60 TCRbeta diversity in some patients came from surviving recipient T cells and thymic progenitors. Hyperexpanded clones declined; after one year, newly produced T cells mostly supplied diversity. Several hundred graft clones that had expanded were reportedly the source of alpha-beta T cells about two months after transplant.

V lost 9 bases to trimming and J lost 6 bases; unmatched junction nucleotides: 13. The CDR3 spans 16 residues. Germline V gene sequence: CDR1 KGHDR, CDR2 SFDVKD. For TCRbeta, the library was prepared with unique molecular identifiers. One entry per CDR3 protein results from TCRdb running MiXCR on the PCR reads. This sample has fewer than 550,000 distinct CDR3 sequences, with around 10% found just once. This TCR was recovered from a female patient between 2 and 15 years old who had a stem cell transplant for aplastic anemia, so the T cells may come from the graft donor. The input for sequencing was PBMCs, mostly from graft donor cells, taken 180 days after TCRalphabeta/CD19-depleted stem cell transplant. This sequence joins TRBV24-1 and TRBJ2-2; 9 positions match TRBD2. The chain's CDR3 is CATGGSGRNAAGELFF. CDR3 in DNA: TGTGCCACCGGGGGAAGCGGGAGGAATGCGGCCGGGGAGCTGTTTTTT.